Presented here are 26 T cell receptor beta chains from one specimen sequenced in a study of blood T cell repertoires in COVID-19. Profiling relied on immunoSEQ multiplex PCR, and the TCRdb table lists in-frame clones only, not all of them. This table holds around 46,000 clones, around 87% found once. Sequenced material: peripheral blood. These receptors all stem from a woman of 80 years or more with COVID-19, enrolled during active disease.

The CDR3: CASRSYVTGSDTQYF. As DNA, the CDR3 is TGTGCCAGCCGTTCATACGTTACAGGGTCTGATACGCAGTATTTT. The rearrangement uses TRBV6-5 and TRBJ2-3; weak D call: TRBD1 (6 bases). Trimming took off 8 bases at V and 6 bases at J, with 21 bases between the two ends. CDR3 length equals 15 residues. Germline V gene data show CDR1 as MNHEY and CDR2 as SVGAGI.

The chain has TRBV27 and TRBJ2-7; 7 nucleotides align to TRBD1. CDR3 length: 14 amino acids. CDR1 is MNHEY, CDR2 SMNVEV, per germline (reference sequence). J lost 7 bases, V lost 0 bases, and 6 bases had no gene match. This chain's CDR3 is CASSLSPGGEEQYF. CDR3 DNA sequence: TGTGCCAGCAGTTTATCCCCAGGGGGTGAAGAGCAGTACTTC.

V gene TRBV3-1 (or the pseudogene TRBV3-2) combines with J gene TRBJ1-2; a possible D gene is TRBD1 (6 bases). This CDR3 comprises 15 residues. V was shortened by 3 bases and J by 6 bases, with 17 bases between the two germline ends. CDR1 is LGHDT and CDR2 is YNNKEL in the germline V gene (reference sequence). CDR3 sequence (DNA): TGTGCCAGCAGCCAGCCGGGACACAAGGGAAATGGCTACACCTTC. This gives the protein CASSQPGHKGNGYTF.

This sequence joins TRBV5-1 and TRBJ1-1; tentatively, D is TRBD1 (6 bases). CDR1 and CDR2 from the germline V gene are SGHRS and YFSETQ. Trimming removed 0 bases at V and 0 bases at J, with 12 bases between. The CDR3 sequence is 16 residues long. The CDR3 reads CASSLGGRGMNTEAFF. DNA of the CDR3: TGCGCCAGCAGCTTGGGCGGAAGGGGGATGAACACTGAAGCTTTCTTT.

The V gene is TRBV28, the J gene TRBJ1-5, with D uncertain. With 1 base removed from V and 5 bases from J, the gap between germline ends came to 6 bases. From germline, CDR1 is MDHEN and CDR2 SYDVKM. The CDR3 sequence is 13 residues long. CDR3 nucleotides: TGTGCCAGCAGTTTATCCGGTCATCAGCCCCAGCATTTT. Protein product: CASSLSGHQPQHF.

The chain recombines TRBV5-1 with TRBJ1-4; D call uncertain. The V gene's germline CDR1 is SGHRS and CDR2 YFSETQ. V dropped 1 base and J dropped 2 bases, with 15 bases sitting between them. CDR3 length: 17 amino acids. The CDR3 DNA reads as TGCGCCAGCAGCTTGTTTATTGGAGAGGTGACTAATGAAAAACTGTTTTTT. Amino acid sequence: CASSLFIGEVTNEKLFF.

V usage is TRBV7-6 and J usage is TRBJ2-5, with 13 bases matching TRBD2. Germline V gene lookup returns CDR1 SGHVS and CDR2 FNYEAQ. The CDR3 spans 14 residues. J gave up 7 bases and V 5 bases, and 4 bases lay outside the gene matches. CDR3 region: CASSDRTSGGTQYF. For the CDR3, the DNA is TGTGCCAGCAGCGACCGGACTAGCGGGGGGACCCAGTACTTC.

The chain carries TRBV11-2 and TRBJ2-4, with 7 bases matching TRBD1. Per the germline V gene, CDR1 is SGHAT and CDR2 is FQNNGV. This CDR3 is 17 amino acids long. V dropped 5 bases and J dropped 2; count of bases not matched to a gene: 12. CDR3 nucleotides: TGTGCCAGCAGCGTTCACAGGGGCCCGTACACCAAAAACATTCAGTACTTC. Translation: CASSVHRGPYTKNIQYF.

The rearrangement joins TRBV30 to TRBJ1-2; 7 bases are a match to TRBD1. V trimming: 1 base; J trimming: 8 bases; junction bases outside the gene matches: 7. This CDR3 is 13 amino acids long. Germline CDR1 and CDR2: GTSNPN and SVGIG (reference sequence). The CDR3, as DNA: TGTGCCTGGAGTGCCACAGGGGATCGGGGCTACACCTTC. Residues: CAWSATGDRGYTF. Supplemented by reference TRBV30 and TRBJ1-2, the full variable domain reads SQTIHQWPATLVQPVGSPLSLECTVEGTSNPNLYWYRQAAGRGLQLLFYSVGIGQISSEVPQNLSASRPQDRQFILSSKKLLLSDSGFYLCAWSATGDRGYTFGSGTRLTVV.

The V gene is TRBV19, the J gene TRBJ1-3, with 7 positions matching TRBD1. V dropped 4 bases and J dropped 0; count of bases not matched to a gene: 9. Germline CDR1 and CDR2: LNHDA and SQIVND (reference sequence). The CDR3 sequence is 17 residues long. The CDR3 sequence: CASSRTGDPISGNTIYF. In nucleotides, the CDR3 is TGTGCCAGTAGTAGGACAGGAGACCCTATCTCTGGAAACACCATATATTTT.

CDR3 region: CASGLVIGVPGSEQYF. The CDR3 bases are TGTGCTAGTGGTTTGGTAATCGGGGTCCCAGGATCCGAGCAGTACTTC. The rearrangement links TRBV12-5 to TRBJ2-7, with a weak D call TRBD2 (5 bases). Germline V lookup: CDR1 LGHNT, CDR2 FRNRAP. V shed 0 bases and J shed 6 bases, with 18 bases lying between them. The CDR3 runs to 16 residues.

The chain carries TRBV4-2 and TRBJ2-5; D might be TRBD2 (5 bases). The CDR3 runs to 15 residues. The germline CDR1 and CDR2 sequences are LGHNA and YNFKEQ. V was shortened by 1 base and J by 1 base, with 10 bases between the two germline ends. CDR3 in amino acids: CASSQGGGSQETQYF. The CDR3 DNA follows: TGTGCCAGCAGCCAAGGCGGCGGGTCCCAAGAGACCCAGTACTTC.

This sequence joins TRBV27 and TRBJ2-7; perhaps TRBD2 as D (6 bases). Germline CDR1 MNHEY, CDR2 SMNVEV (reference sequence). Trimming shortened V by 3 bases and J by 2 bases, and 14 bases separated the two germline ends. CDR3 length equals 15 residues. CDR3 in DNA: TGTGCCAGCAGTTTCTCGGCGGGACCAACCTACGAGCAGTACTTC. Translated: CASSFSAGPTYEQYF.

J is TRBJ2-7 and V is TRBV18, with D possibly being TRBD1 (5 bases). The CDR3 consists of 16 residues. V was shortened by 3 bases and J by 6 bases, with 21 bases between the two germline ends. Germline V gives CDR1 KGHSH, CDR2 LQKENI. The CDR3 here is CASSPRPGQGLAEQYF. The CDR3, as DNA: TGTGCCAGCTCACCCCGTCCTGGGCAGGGCCTCGCCGAGCAGTACTTC.

CDR3 coding DNA: TGCAGCGTTGACAGGGGATACACATCCGGTGGCTACACCTTC. Translated: CSVDRGYTSGGYTF. The chain carries TRBV29-1 and TRBJ1-2; tentatively, D is TRBD1 (6 bases). Germline V gives CDR1 SQVTM, CDR2 ANQGSEA. The CDR3 is 14 residues long. Trimming left V 3 bases short and J 7 bases short, with 18 bases between.

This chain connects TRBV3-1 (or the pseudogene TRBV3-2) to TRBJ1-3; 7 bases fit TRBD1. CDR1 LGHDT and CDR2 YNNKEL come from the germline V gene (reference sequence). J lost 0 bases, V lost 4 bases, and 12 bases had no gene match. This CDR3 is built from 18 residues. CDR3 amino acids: CASSLLGQAPHSGNTIYF. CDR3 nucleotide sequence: TGTGCCAGCAGCCTTCTCGGACAGGCCCCCCACTCTGGAAACACCATATATTTT.

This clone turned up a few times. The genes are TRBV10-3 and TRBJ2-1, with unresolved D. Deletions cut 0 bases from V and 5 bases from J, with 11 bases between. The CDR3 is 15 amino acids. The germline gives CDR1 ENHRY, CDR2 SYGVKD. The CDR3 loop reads CAISESTLEDNEQFF. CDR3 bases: TGTGCCATCAGTGAGTCGACGCTAGAGGACAATGAGCAGTTCTTC.

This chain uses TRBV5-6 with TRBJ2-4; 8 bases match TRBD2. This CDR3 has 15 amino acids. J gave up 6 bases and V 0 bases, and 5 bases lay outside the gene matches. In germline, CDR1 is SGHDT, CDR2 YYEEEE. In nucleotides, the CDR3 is TGTGCCAGCAGCTTGGTCGGGAGGGTTAGAAACATTCAGTACTTC. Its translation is CASSLVGRVRNIQYF. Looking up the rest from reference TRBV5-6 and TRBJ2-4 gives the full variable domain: DAGVTQSPTHLIKTRGQQVTLRCSPKSGHDTVSWYQQALGQGPQFIFQYYEEEERQRGNFPDRFSGHQFPNYSSELNVNALLLGDSALYLCASSLVGRVRNIQYFGAGTRLSVL.

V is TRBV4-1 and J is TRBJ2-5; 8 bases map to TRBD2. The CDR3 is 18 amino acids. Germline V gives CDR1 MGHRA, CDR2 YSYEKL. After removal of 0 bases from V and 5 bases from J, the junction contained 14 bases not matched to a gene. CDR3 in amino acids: CASSQEWRGDANWETQYF. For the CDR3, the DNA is TGCGCCAGCAGCCAAGAGTGGCGGGGGGACGCCAATTGGGAGACCCAGTACTTC.

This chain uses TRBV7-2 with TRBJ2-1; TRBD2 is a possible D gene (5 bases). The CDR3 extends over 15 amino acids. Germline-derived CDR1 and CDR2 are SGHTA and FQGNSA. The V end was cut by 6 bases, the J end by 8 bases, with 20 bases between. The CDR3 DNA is TGTGCCAGCAGTCCACCAGTGAGTTTTAGCGATGAGCAGTTCTTC. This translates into CASSPPVSFSDEQFF.

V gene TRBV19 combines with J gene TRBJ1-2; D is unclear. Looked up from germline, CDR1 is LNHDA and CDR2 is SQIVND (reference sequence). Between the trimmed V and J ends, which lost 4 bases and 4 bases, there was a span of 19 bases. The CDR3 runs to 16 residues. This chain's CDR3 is CASSRIAAVNLYGYTF. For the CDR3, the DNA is TGTGCCAGTAGTAGAATCGCGGCCGTGAACCTCTATGGCTACACCTTC.

The CDR3 DNA reads TGTGCCAGCCGACAGTCTGGAGCCGGGGCCAACGTCCTGACTTTC. Protein sequence: CASRQSGAGANVLTF. The chain couples TRBV28 to TRBJ2-6, with D possibly TRBD1 on 5 matching bases. The CDR3 totals 15 residues. Germline V gene sequence: CDR1 MDHEN, CDR2 SYDVKM. V lost 8 bases, J lost 4 bases, and 15 bases lay in between.

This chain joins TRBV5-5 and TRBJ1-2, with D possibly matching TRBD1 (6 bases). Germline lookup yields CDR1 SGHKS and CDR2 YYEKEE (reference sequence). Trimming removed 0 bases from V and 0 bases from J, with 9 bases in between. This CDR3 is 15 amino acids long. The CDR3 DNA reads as TGTGCCAGCAGCTTGGGGACAGTTACTAACTATGGCTACACCTTC. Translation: CASSLGTVTNYGYTF.

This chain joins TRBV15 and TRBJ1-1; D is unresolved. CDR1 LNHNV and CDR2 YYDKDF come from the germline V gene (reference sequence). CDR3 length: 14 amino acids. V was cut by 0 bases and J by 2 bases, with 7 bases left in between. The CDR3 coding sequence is TGTGCCACCAGCAGAGATCTGGGCAACACTGAAGCTTTCTTT. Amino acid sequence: CATSRDLGNTEAFF.

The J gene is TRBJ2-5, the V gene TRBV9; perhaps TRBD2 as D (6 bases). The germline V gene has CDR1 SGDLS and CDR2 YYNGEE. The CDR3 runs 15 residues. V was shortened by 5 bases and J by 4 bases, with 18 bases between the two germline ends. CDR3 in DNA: TGTGCCAGCAGTGAGGGCGGGGTAGTAGGAGAGACCCAGTACTTC. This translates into CASSEGGVVGETQYF.

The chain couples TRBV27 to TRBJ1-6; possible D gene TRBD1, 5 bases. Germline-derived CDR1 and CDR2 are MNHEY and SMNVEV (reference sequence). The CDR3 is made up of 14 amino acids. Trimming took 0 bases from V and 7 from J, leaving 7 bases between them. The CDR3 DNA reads TGTGCCAGCAGTTTATCCAGGGTCAATTCACCCCTCCACTTT. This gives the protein CASSLSRVNSPLHF.